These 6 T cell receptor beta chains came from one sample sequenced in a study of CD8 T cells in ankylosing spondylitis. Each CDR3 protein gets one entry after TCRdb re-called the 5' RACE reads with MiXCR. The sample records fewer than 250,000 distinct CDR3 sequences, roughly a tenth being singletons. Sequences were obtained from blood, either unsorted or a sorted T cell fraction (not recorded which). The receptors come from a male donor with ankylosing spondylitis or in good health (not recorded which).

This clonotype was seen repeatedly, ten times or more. CDR3 sequence reads: CASSLEGGTGELFF. As DNA, the CDR3 is TGCGCCAGCAGCTTGGAGGGGGGCACCGGGGAGCTGTTTTTT. This rearrangement joins TRBV5-1 to TRBJ2-2; D may match TRBD1 or TRBD2 (6 bases each). Trimming pared 0 bases from V and 4 bases from J, leaving 7 bases between. This CDR3 has 14 residues. Germline CDR1 SGHRS, CDR2 YFSETQ.

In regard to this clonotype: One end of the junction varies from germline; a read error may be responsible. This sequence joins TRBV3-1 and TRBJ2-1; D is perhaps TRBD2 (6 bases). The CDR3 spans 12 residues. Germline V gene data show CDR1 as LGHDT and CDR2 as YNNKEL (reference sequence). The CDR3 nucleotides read TGTGTCAGCAGTCCTAATAGCGGCGAGCAGTTCTTC. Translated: CVSSPNSGEQFF.

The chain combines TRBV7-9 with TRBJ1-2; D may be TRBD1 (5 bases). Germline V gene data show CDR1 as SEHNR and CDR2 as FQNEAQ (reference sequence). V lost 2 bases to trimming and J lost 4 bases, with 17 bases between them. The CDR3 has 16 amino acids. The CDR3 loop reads CASSLWGLPGLYGYTF. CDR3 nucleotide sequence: TGTGCCAGCAGCTTATGGGGACTTCCGGGCCTCTATGGCTACACCTTC. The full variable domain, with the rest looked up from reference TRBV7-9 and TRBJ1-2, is DTGVSQNPRHKITKRGQNVTFRCDPISEHNRLYWYRQTLGQGPEFLTYFQNEAQLEKSRLLSDRFSAERPKGSFSTLEIQRTEQGDSAMYLCASSLWGLPGLYGYTFGSGTRLTVV.

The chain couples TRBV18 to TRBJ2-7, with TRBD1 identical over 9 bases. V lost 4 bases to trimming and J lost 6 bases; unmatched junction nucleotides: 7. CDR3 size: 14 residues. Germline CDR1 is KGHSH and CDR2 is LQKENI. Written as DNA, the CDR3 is TGTGCCAGCTCACGGCGGGACAGGGATACCGAGCAGTACTTC. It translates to CASSRRDRDTEQYF.

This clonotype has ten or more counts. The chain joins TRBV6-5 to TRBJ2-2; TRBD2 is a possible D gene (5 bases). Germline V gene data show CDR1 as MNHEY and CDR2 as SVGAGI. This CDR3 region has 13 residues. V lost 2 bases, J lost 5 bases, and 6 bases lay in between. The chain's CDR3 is CASSYGETGELFF. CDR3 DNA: TGTGCCAGCAGTTACGGGGAGACCGGGGAGCTGTTTTTT.

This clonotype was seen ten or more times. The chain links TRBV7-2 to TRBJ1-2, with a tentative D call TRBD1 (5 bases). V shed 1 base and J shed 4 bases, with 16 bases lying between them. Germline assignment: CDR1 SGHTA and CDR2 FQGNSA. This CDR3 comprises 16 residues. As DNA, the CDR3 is TGTGCCAGCAGCTTAGATGGGGGGGGAAAGGGCTATGGCTACACCTTC. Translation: CASSLDGGGKGYGYTF.